These T cell receptor beta chains were read from a single sample in a study of cytomegalovirus exposure and HLA in healthy donors. Only in-frame clones appear in the TCRdb table, and some are missing; sequencing was by immunoSEQ multiplex PCR. The sample yields more than 150,000 clones, roughly 87% seen once. The specimen sequenced was PBMCs. The origin of the receptors is a girl under three years old in good health and CMV-seronegative. The CDR3 runs from the conserved cysteine through the conserved F or W. A D gene is named only where the DNA matches it firmly. Not all rows give a size; the values are once, few, many and, for expanded clones, a class.

J | V | D | size | DNA | CDR3
TRBJ2-7 | TRBV28 | NA | NA | TGTGCCAGCAGTTTCGCAATAGCGGCCACCTACGAGCAGTACTTC | CASSFAIAATYEQYF
TRBJ1-2 | TRBV10-3 | TRBD1 | NA | TGTGCCATCAGTGTTGACAGGGACCCTCCTAACTATGGCTACACCTTC | CAISVDRDPPNYGYTF
TRBJ1-1 | TRBV27 | NA | once | TGTGCCAGCAGTTTCCCCCCAGGGCTGAACACTGAAGCTTTCTTT | CASSFPPGLNTEAFF
TRBJ1-1 | TRBV6-1 | NA | NA | TGTGCCAGCAATGGGGCGGCGGTAGCTGGCACTGAAGCTTTCTTT | CASNGAAVAGTEAFF
TRBJ2-1 | TRBV4-2 | NA | NA | TGTGCCAGCAGCCTCCCCGGCGGGACAGCTTCAAATGAGCAGTTCTTC | CASSLPGGTASNEQFF
TRBJ2-1 | TRBV19 | TRBD1 | NA | TGTGCCAGTAGGGTCCGGGACAGGGGCACTGAGCAGTTCTTC | CASRVRDRGTEQFF
TRBJ1-3 | TRBV5-4 | NA | NA | TGTGCCAGCAGCTTGGCTGGACACTCCTCTGGAAACACCATATATTTT | CASSLAGHSSGNTIYF
TRBJ1-2 | TRBV7-9 | NA | once | TGTGCCAGCAGCTTCCAGCGAAACTATGGCTACACCTTC | CASSFQRNYGYTF
TRBJ1-1 | TRBV29-1 | NA | few | TGCAGCGTACTATCCAGACAGGCATCTGAAGCTTTCTTT | CSVLSRQASEAFF
TRBJ2-7 | TRBV29-1 | NA | NA | TGCAGCGTTGGAGGGTCCCCGTTCTCCTACGAGCAGTACTTC | CSVGGSPFSYEQYF
TRBJ2-1 | TRBV23-1 | NA | NA | TGCGCCAGCAGTCAATCCCACCAACAGGGCAATGAGCAGTTCTTC | CASSQSHQQGNEQFF
TRBJ2-1 | TRBV27 | TRBD1 | NA | TGTGCCAGCAGTAATCCGGGACAGGGTGGGCCCAAGCAGTTCTTC | CASSNPGQGGPKQFF
TRBJ1-4 | TRBV5-1 | NA | NA | TGCGCCAGCAGGACAGGTTTCGGGACTAATGAAAAACTGTTTTTT | CASRTGFGTNEKLFF
TRBJ2-3 | TRBV6-5 | TRBD1 | NA | TGTGCCAGCGGACCAGGACAGGGCCCCCTGGATACGCAGTATTTT | CASGPGQGPLDTQYF
TRBJ2-5 | TRBV6-5 | TRBD1 | NA | TGTGCCAGCAGCTGGACAGGCCAAGAGACCCAGTACTTC | CASSWTGQETQYF
TRBJ1-1 | TRBV2 | NA | NA | TGTGCCAGCAGTGACATGGACAGAAACACTGAAGCTTTCTTT | CASSDMDRNTEAFF
TRBJ1-1 | TRBV5-1 | TRBD1 | NA | TGCGCCAGCAGCATGACAGGGTATAGGACTGAAGCTTTCTTT | CASSMTGYRTEAFF
TRBJ2-2 | TRBV5-4 | TRBD2 | NA | TGTGCCAGCAGCCCCGAGCCGGGACTAGCGGACACCGGGGAGCTGTTTTTT | CASSPEPGLADTGELFF
TRBJ2-3 | TRBV6-5 | NA | once | TGTGCCAGCAGGTGGCTTAGTCGGGAAGATACGCAGTATTTT | CASRWLSREDTQYF
TRBJ2-3 | TRBV11-2 | NA | NA | TGTGCCAGCATAGGGGACTGGGGAGATACGCAGTATTTT | CASIGDWGDTQYF
TRBJ2-4 | TRBV9 | TRBD1 | NA | TGTGCCAGCAGCGAATCAGGGACAGGGCCGAAGGGGAACATTCAGTACTTC | CASSESGTGPKGNIQYF